Shown below are 30 T cell receptor beta chains from a single sample sequenced in a study of blood T cell repertoires in COVID-19. Libraries were prepared by immunoSEQ multiplex PCR; TCRdb keeps only in-frame clonotypes and omits some of them. The sample has more than 300,000 clones; under 90% are singletons. The sequenced material came from PBMCs or T cells enriched from blood (not recorded which). The receptors originated from a man aged 30 to 39 who had recovered from COVID-19.

With regard to this clone: Other DNA sequences within the sample encode an identical CDR3. The gene calls are TRBV9 and TRBJ1-5, with 7 bases identical to TRBD1. The CDR3 sequence is 14 residues long. V shed 2 bases, J shed 4 bases, and the junction held 3 bases outside the gene matches. Germline V gene lookup returns CDR1 SGDLS and CDR2 YYNGEE. Here the CDR3 DNA reads TGTGCCAGCAGCGTGGGGACAGCGAATCAGCCCCAGCATTTT. This translates into CASSVGTANQPQHF.

A single count supports this clone. Other DNA variants within this sample encode the same CDR3. Written as DNA, the CDR3 is TGCGCCAGCAGCTTAGCCGGTCGGTCACCCCTCCACTTT. Residues: CASSLAGRSPLHF. The V gene is TRBV5-1, the J gene TRBJ1-6; D gene uncertain. V lost 2 bases, J lost 10 bases, and 10 bases lay in between. From germline, CDR1 is SGHRS and CDR2 YFSETQ. This CDR3 region has 13 residues.

The rearrangement links TRBV27 to TRBJ2-3; possible D gene TRBD2, 5 bases. V was clipped by 6 bases and J by 2 bases, with 15 bases between them. CDR3 length equals 15 residues. CDR1 and CDR2 (germline): MNHEY, SMNVEV (reference sequence). The DNA of the CDR3 is TGTGCCAGCAGGGGCCCGGACTGGTACACAGATACGCAGTATTTT. It yields the protein CASRGPDWYTDTQYF.

Only one count was recorded for this clone. Mismatch with germline at one junction end may stem from a read error. This chain joins TRBV7-7 and TRBJ2-1; TRBD2 aligns across 8 bases. The CDR3 runs to 14 residues. CDR1 is SSHAT and CDR2 is FNYEAQ in the germline V gene (reference sequence). Here the CDR3 DNA reads TGTGCTAGCAGCCCCTTAGCGGGAAGGATTGAGCAGTTCTTC. This codes for CASSPLAGRIEQFF. The complete variable domain, with remaining parts taken from reference TRBV7-7 and TRBJ2-1, reads GAGVSQSPRYKVTKRGQDVTLRCDPISSHATLYWYQQALGQGPEFLTYFNYEAQPDKSGLPSDRFSAERPEGSISTLTIQRTEQRDSAMYRCASSPLAGRIEQFFGPGTRLTVL.

The chain links TRBV28 to TRBJ1-6, with a tentative D call TRBD1 (6 bases). Germline V gene data show CDR1 as MDHEN and CDR2 as SYDVKM. The CDR3 length is 16 residues. The V gene lost 5 bases and the J gene lost 7 bases, with 18 bases spanning the gap. In DNA form, the CDR3 reads TGTGCCAGCAGTCTCTGGCTAGGCAGGGGAAATTCACCCCTCCACTTT. This sequence encodes CASSLWLGRGNSPLHF.

The chain links TRBV21-1 to TRBJ1-5; the table gives TRBD1 as D, unverified against the DNA. TRBV21-1 is annotated as a pseudogene. The CDR3 totals 14 residues. The CDR3 bases are TGTGCCAGGGGAAGACAGGGGCGCAATCAGCCCCAGCATTTT. This translates into CARGRQGRNQPQHF.

The V call is TRBV5-4, the J call TRBJ2-1, with 10 bases matching TRBD1. CDR1 and CDR2 (germline): SGHNT, YYREEE (reference sequence). The trim removed 5 bases at V and 15 bases at J, leaving 17 bases unmatched. The CDR3 has 15 residues. DNA for the CDR3: TGTGCCAGCAGTTTAAACCGGGACAGGGGTTCTGTTCCGTTCTTC. Protein sequence: CASSLNRDRGSVPFF. Full variable domain (remainder filled in from reference TRBV5-4 and TRBJ2-1): ETGVTQSPTHLIKTRGQQVTLRCSSQSGHNTVSWYQQALGQGPQFIFQYYREEENGRGNFPPRFSGLQFPNYSSELNVNALELDDSALYLCASSLNRDRGSVPFFGPGTRLTVL.

V usage is TRBV27 and J usage is TRBJ1-5; 10 bases fit TRBD1. V gave up 4 bases and J gave up 2 bases; unmatched junction bases: 8. The length of the CDR3 is 17 residues. Germline V gives CDR1 MNHEY, CDR2 SMNVEV (reference sequence). The CDR3 loop reads CASSSWDRGIGNQPQHF. The CDR3 DNA follows: TGTGCCAGCAGTTCCTGGGACAGGGGTATAGGCAATCAGCCCCAGCATTTT.

V usage is TRBV11-2 and J usage is TRBJ2-7; TRBD2 agrees at 7 bases. V gave up 5 bases and J gave up 3 bases; unmatched junction bases: 7. CDR1 is SGHAT and CDR2 is FQNNGV in the germline V gene. The CDR3 spans 14 residues. The chain's CDR3 is CASSPLTGGYEQYF. As DNA, the CDR3 is TGTGCCAGCAGCCCCTTAACGGGAGGCTACGAGCAGTACTTC. The full variable domain, with the rest looked up from reference TRBV11-2 and TRBJ2-7, is EAGVAQSPRYKIIEKRQSVAFWCNPISGHATLYWYQQILGQGPKLLIQFQNNGVVDDSQLPKDRFSAERLKGVDSTLKIQPAKLEDSAVYLCASSPLTGGYEQYFGPGTRLTVT.

The V gene is TRBV5-1, the J gene TRBJ2-3; 8 positions agree with TRBD1. Germline-derived CDR1 and CDR2 are SGHRS and YFSETQ. The junction had 8 bases not matched to a gene; V was cut back by 0 bases and J by 5 bases. The CDR3 sequence is 16 residues long. In DNA, the CDR3 is TGCGCCAGCAGCTTGGTGTCAGGGGGCACTGAAGATACGCAGTATTTT. It translates to CASSLVSGGTEDTQYF.

The chain is built from TRBV6-5 and TRBJ1-5, with TRBD1 matching over 8 bases. Germline values: CDR1 MNHEY, CDR2 SVGAGI. V shed 6 bases, J shed 6 bases, and the junction held 10 bases outside the gene matches. This CDR3 spans 15 amino acids. The CDR3 region is CASSTRVGTGQPQHF. In DNA, the CDR3 is TGTGCCAGCAGCACGCGGGTTGGGACAGGTCAGCCCCAGCATTTT.

The V and J genes are TRBV20-1 and TRBJ1-2; a weak D match, TRBD1 (6 bases). Germline V gives CDR1 DFQATT, CDR2 SNEGSKA (reference sequence). The CDR3 has 11 residues. CDR3 nucleotides: TGCAGCGGCGGGGGCTCTTGGGGCTACACCTTC. Translated: CSGGGSWGYTF.

The V gene is TRBV28, the J gene TRBJ2-2, with D possibly TRBD2 on 5 matching bases. This CDR3 is built from 15 residues. V was shortened by 6 bases and J by 1 base, with 12 bases between the two germline ends. In germline, CDR1 is MDHEN, CDR2 SYDVKM. The CDR3 is CASSGRRGNTGELFF. The CDR3 DNA follows: TGTGCCAGCAGCGGGCGCCGGGGGAACACCGGGGAGCTGTTTTTT.

The chain carries TRBV5-1 and TRBJ1-1; possible D gene TRBD1, 6 bases. V gave up 0 bases and J gave up 5 bases, with 17 bases separating them. Germline CDR1 and CDR2: SGHRS and YFSETQ. CDR3 length equals 16 residues. The CDR3 coding sequence is TGCGCCAGCAGCTTGGTGAGTATCGCGAGGGGGACTGAAGCTTTCTTT. Its protein is CASSLVSIARGTEAFF.

The genes are TRBV3-1 (or the pseudogene TRBV3-2) and TRBJ2-5, with D perhaps matching TRBD1 (5 bases). The V and J ends lost 4 bases and 5 bases respectively, with 5 bases between them. From germline, CDR1 is LGHDT and CDR2 YNNKEL (reference sequence). The CDR3 covers 11 residues. DNA of the CDR3: TGTGCCAGCAGCCCAGGGGAGACCCAGTACTTC. The encoded protein is CASSPGETQYF.

This clone occurred a few times. The genes are TRBV10-1 and TRBJ2-1, with TRBD2 as a possible D gene (6 bases). Trimming left V 3 bases short and J 0 bases short, with 21 bases between. The CDR3 length is 19 residues. Germline V gene lookup returns CDR1 WNHNN and CDR2 SYGVQD (reference sequence). CDR3: CASSDWDLVPGGSYNEQFF. Here the CDR3 DNA reads TGCGCCAGCAGTGATTGGGACTTAGTCCCCGGAGGCTCCTACAATGAGCAGTTCTTC.

The rearrangement links TRBV12-5 to TRBJ1-5; perhaps TRBD1 as D (5 bases). The CDR3 has 14 residues. CDR1 LGHNT and CDR2 FRNRAP come from the germline V gene. V dropped 1 base and J dropped 9 bases, with 13 bases sitting between them. This CDR3 reads CASGLDGRVRPQHF. CDR3 nucleotides: TGTGCTAGTGGTTTGGACGGCAGGGTGAGGCCCCAGCATTTT.

The chain uses TRBV6-5 and TRBJ1-4, with a weak D call TRBD1 (5 bases). Trimming shortened V by 0 bases and J by 9 bases, and 11 bases separated the two germline ends. The CDR3 is 14 residues long. CDR1 is MNHEY, CDR2 SVGAGI, per germline. Here the CDR3 reads CASSYSTGVKKLFF. Written as DNA, the CDR3 is TGTGCCAGCAGTTACTCGACGGGGGTCAAAAAACTGTTTTTT.

The J gene is TRBJ2-1, the V gene TRBV7-9, with 11 bases that match TRBD2. The ends lost 6 bases at V and 3 bases at J; junction bases unmatched: 10. The CDR3 length is 17 residues. The germline V gene encodes CDR1 SEHNR and CDR2 FQNEAQ (reference sequence). CDR3 in DNA: TGTGCCAGCAGTCTCGGGACTAGCGGACTCATCTACAATGAGCAGTTCTTC. This translates into CASSLGTSGLIYNEQFF. Full variable domain (rest looked up from reference TRBV7-9 and TRBJ2-1): DTGVSQNPRHKITKRGQNVTFRCDPISEHNRLYWYRQTLGQGPEFLTYFQNEAQLEKSRLLSDRFSAERPKGSFSTLEIQRTEQGDSAMYLCASSLGTSGLIYNEQFFGPGTRLTVL.

V and J are TRBV7-2 and TRBJ2-7, with D maybe TRBD1 (5 bases). CDR3 length equals 16 residues. V was cut by 1 base and J by 3 bases, with 16 bases left in between. Looked up from germline, CDR1 is SGHTA and CDR2 is FQGNSA. CDR3 nucleotides: TGTGCCAGCAGCTTAGTTGGGTCAGGGAACCACTACGAGCAGTACTTC. Its protein product is CASSLVGSGNHYEQYF.

The chain couples TRBV19 to TRBJ1-3; D gene unclear. The V and J ends lost 2 bases and 4 bases respectively, with 15 bases between them. The germline gives CDR1 LNHDA, CDR2 SQIVND (reference sequence). This CDR3 is built from 16 residues. The CDR3 reads CASSIHRGFSGNTIYF. The DNA of the CDR3 is TGTGCCAGTAGTATACATCGAGGCTTCTCAGGAAACACCATATATTTT.

This clone was found many times. V and J are TRBV5-8 and TRBJ2-2; 9 positions match TRBD2. CDR1 SGHTS and CDR2 YDEGEE come from the germline V gene. The CDR3 has 18 amino acids. The V and J ends lost 2 bases and 4 bases, in that order; junction bases with no gene match: 12. The CDR3 sequence: CASSLRRGGLQRTGELFF. The CDR3, as DNA: TGTGCCAGCAGCTTAAGGCGGGGGGGCCTTCAACGCACCGGGGAGCTGTTTTTT. Full variable domain (rest looked up from reference TRBV5-8 and TRBJ2-2): EAGVTQSPTHLIKTRGQQATLRCSPISGHTSVYWYQQALGLGLQFLLWYDEGEERNRGNFPPRFSGRQFPNYSSELNVNALELEDSALYLCASSLRRGGLQRTGELFFGEGSRLTVL.

This clone has a handful of counts. In DNA form, the CDR3 reads TGTGCCAGCAGTCGTTCCGGGACTAGCTCCTACGAGCAGTACTTC. Residues: CASSRSGTSSYEQYF. The chain links TRBV27 to TRBJ2-7; 8 bases align to TRBD2. Per germline, CDR1 MNHEY and CDR2 SMNVEV (reference sequence). J lost 0 bases, V lost 5 bases, and 6 bases had no gene match. The CDR3 runs to 15 residues.

This chain connects TRBV3-1 (or the pseudogene TRBV3-2) to TRBJ2-2; no clear D. Looked up from germline, CDR1 is LGHDT and CDR2 is YNNKEL (reference sequence). The CDR3 spans 15 residues. Trimming cost V 1 base and J 2 bases, with 8 bases left between them. In DNA form, the CDR3 reads TGTGCCAGCAGCCAAGCGGTCCTTAACACCGGGGAGCTGTTTTTT. Translated, it gives CASSQAVLNTGELFF.

The chain employs TRBV18 and TRBJ1-5, with D maybe TRBD1 (6 bases). The CDR3 covers 17 residues. Trimming pared 3 bases from V and 0 bases from J, leaving 15 bases between. The germline CDR1 and CDR2 sequences are KGHSH and LQKENI. This CDR3 reads CASSPRTAANSNQPQHF. The CDR3, as DNA: TGTGCCAGCTCACCCAGGACAGCTGCAAATAGCAATCAGCCCCAGCATTTT.

This clone was detected a few times. The rearrangement joins TRBV3-1 (or the pseudogene TRBV3-2) to TRBJ2-3; TRBD2 aligns across 9 bases. There are 16 residues in the CDR3. Germline values: CDR1 LGHDT, CDR2 YNNKEL (reference sequence). The V gene end was trimmed by 0 bases and the J gene end by 5 bases; junction bases not matched to a gene: 6. The CDR3 spells CASSQDAGGAGDTQYF. The CDR3 DNA follows: TGTGCCAGCAGCCAAGATGCGGGAGGGGCCGGAGATACGCAGTATTTT.

This rearrangement joins TRBV21-1 to TRBJ1-2. TRBV21-1 is annotated as a pseudogene. The CDR3 spans 15 residues. This CDR3 is CASSSTNGGKRGYTF. The CDR3 DNA reads as TGTGCCAGCAGCTCCACCAACGGGGGGAAAAGAGGCTACACCTTC.

V is TRBV27 and J is TRBJ2-7, with a possible D match to TRBD2 (6 bases). Germline loops: CDR1 MNHEY, CDR2 SMNVEV (reference sequence). Trimming cost V 5 bases and J 2 bases, with 16 bases left between them. This CDR3 contains 15 residues. The CDR3 spells CASSPPPGVPYEQYF. DNA of the CDR3: TGTGCCAGCAGTCCCCCCCCGGGAGTCCCCTACGAGCAGTACTTC.

This clone was recorded once. The rearrangement links TRBV3-1 (or the pseudogene TRBV3-2) to TRBJ1-1; D unclear. From germline, CDR1 is LGHDT and CDR2 YNNKEL (reference sequence). The CDR3 contains 16 residues. V was trimmed by 2 bases and J by 2 bases, leaving 15 bases between them. The CDR3, as DNA: TGTGCCAGCAGCCAATTGGGTTTGGGAGCCAACACTGAAGCTTTCTTT. Its protein product is CASSQLGLGANTEAFF.

This clone has more than one count but fewer than ten. The chain couples TRBV2 to TRBJ2-6; TRBD1 aligns across 11 bases. CDR1 SNHLY and CDR2 FYNNEI come from the germline V gene. This CDR3 has 16 amino acids. Germline trimming cut 6 bases from V and 3 bases from J; bases unmatched to any gene: 4. This chain's CDR3 is CASSRTGGGGANVLTF. The DNA for the CDR3 is TGTGCCAGCAGCCGGACAGGGGGCGGTGGGGCCAACGTCCTGACTTTC.